This T cell receptor beta chain derives from a study of a mutant IDH1 vaccine in newly diagnosed glioma. About the research overall: Initiation of the vaccine course occurred 4-6 weeks after radiotherapy alone, or alongside temozolomide cycles.

The assay was immunoSEQ multiplex PCR, and TCRdb's table has in-frame clones only and misses some. The data show about 60,000 clones, 75% to 90% seen once. The CDR3 is 17 residues long. Germline V gene lookup returns CDR1 ENHRY and CDR2 SYGVKD. Trimming removed 0 bases from V and 1 base from J, with 12 bases in between. Time point described: week 47, end of study. Alongside topical imiquimod, each dose of vaccine comprised 300 ug of mutant IDH1 20-mer peptide. On this clone: Antigen: not known.

Sequenced here: PBMCs, sampled from a glioma patient whose treatment included an IDH1 peptide vaccine. The sequence was collected from a woman between 50 and 59 years old with glioma. V is TRBV10-3 and J is TRBJ2-2, with D tentatively TRBD2 (7 bases). CDR3 DNA sequence: TGTGCCATCAGTGAGTCGGGGCGGGGGCTGAACACCGGGGAGCTGTTTTTT. Residues: CAISESGRGLNTGELFF.